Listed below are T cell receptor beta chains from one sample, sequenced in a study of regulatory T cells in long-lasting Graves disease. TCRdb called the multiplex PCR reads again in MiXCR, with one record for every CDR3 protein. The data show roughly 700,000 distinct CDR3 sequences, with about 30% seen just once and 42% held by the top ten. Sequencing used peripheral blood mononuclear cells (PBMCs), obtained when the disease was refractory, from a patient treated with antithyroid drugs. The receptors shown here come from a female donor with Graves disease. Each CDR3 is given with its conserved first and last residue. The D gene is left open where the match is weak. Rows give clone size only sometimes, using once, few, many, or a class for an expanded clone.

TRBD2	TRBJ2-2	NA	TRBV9	TGTGCCAGCAGCCCAAGGGGGAGCGGGAGATTTTCCGGGGAGCTGTTTTTT	CASSPRGSGRFSGELFF
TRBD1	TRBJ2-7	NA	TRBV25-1	TGTGCCAGCAGTGGGCGGGGACAGGGTCCCTACGAGCAGTACTTC	CASSGRGQGPYEQYF
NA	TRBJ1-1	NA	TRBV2	TGTGCCAGCAGTCTCGGCGGGGGGCCGGACACTGAAGCTTTCTTT	CASSLGGGPDTEAFF
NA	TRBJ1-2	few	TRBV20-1	TGCAGTGCTACCGAGGTTGACTATGGCTACACCTTC	CSATEVDYGYTF
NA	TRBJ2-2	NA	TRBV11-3	TGTGCCAGCAGCTTAAGAACTAGCTCGAAGAACACCGGGGAGCTGTTTTTT	CASSLRTSSKNTGELFF
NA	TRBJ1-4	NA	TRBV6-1	TGTGCCAGCAGTGAAAGGGGAGTTGCAACTAATGAAAAACTGTTTTTT	CASSERGVATNEKLFF
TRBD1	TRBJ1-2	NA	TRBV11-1	TGTGCCAGCAGCACCGTGCCCCGACAGGGCTTCGACTATGGCTACACCTTC	CASSTVPRQGFDYGYTF
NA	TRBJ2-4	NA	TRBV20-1	TGCAGTTTCTACCCTGACGCTGACATTCAGTACTTC	CSFYPDADIQYF
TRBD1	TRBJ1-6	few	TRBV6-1	TGTGCCAGCAGGACAGGGGGCCTTCTCCACTTT	CASRTGGLLHF
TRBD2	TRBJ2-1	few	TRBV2	TGTGCCAGCAGTGGAGCGGGGGTCCACAATGAGCAGTTCTTC	CASSGAGVHNEQFF
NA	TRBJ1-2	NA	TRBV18	TGTGCCAGCTCACCATCACAGGGTGGGAACTATGGCTACACCTTC	CASSPSQGGNYGYTF
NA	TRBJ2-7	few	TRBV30	TGTGCCTGGATGGACGGAGCTTTCCACGAGCAGTACTTC	CAWMDGAFHEQYF
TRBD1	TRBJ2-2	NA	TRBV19	TGTGCCAGTAGTAACCACAGGGGCCCTAACACCGGGGAGCTGTTTTTT	CASSNHRGPNTGELFF
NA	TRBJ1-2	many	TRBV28	TGTGCCAGCAGTTTAGTCTCCCTGCGGACTTGGGGCTATGGCTACACCTTC	CASSLVSLRTWGYGYTF
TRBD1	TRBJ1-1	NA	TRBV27	TGTGCCAGCAGATGGACAGGCGTGAGGAGGAACACTGAAGCTTTCTTT	CASRWTGVRRNTEAFF
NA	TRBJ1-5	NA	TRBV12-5	TGTGCTAGTGGCTGGAATCAGCCCCAGCATTTT	CASGWNQPQHF
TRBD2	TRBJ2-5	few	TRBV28	TGTGCCAGCAGTTTGCGGGAGGGCCAAGAGACCCAGTACTTC	CASSLREGQETQYF
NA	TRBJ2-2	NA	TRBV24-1	TGTGCCACCAGGGCCGCCACGACCGGGGAGCTGTTTTTT	CATRAATTGELFF
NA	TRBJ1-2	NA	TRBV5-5	TGTGCCAGCAGGGATCAGAGAGGGAACTATGGCTACACCTTC	CASRDQRGNYGYTF
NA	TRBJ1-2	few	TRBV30	TGTGCCTGGAGACGACAGCGCCAGGGGCACTATGGCTACACCTTC	CAWRRQRQGHYGYTF
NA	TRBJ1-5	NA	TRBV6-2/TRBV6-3	TGTACCAGCAGTTTGGACCAGTCTCAGCCCCAGCATTTT	CTSSLDQSQPQHF
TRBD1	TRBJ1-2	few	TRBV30	TGTGCCTGGAGCCCTCTTGGGACAGCTTATGGCTACACCTTC	CAWSPLGTAYGYTF
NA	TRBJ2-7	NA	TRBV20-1	TGCAGTGCTAGAGACGCAGCGACCCTCTCCTACGAGCAGTACTTC	CSARDAATLSYEQYF
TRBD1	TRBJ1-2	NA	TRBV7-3	TGTGCCAGCAGCTTCCCACCCGGGACAGGGTCTGGCTACACCTTC	CASSFPPGTGSGYTF
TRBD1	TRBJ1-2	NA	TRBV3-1	TGTGCCAGCAGTCGTACAGGGGGCGAAAACTATGGCTACACCTTC	CASSRTGGENYGYTF
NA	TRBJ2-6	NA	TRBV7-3	TGTGCCAGCAGCCCCACAGGCACTGGGGCCAACGTCCTGACTTTC	CASSPTGTGANVLTF
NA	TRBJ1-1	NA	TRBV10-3	TGTGCCATCAGTGACACAGGGCTAGAGGACACTGAAGCTTTCTTT	CAISDTGLEDTEAFF
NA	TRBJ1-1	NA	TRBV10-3	TGTGCCATCTCGAACTCCGGGGCGATGAACACTGAAGCTTTCTTT	CAISNSGAMNTEAFF
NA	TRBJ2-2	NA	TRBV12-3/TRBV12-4	TGTGCCAGCAGTTTCCGGGGGCGCGGAGGGGAGCTGTTTTTT	CASSFRGRGGELFF
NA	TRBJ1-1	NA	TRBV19	TGTGCCAGTAGTATAAACAGGTGGACTGAAGCTTTCTTT	CASSINRWTEAFF
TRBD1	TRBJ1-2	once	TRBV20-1	TGCAGTGCTAACGGACAGGGACGTGGCTACACCTTC	CSANGQGRGYTF
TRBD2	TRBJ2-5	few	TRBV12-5	TGTGCTAGTGGTTTGGTTCCCGGGACTAGCGCCAGGAGGGGGACCCAGTACTTC	CASGLVPGTSARRGTQYF
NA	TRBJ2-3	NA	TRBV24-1	TGTGCCAGCAGTGAGGAACAGGGCGGCACAGATACGCAGTATTTT	CASSEEQGGTDTQYF
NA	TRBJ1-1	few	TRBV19	TGTGCCAGTATGAAGAGCTTGAACACTGAAGCTTTCTTT	CASMKSLNTEAFF
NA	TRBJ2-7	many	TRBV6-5	TGTGCCAGCAGTTACGCAGGGGTTTTCGAGCAGTACTTC	CASSYAGVFEQYF
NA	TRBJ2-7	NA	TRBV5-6	TGTGCCAGCAGCCCCCGAAGGTTTGGCGAGCAGTACTTC	CASSPRRFGEQYF